The entry below describes one TCR beta chain. Antigen specificity is unknown. The entry originates in a study of early T cells in non-severe SARS-CoV-2 infection. Whole-study results and caveats: Matches to VDJdb favored anti-spike CD8 responses and missed private and CD4 specificities.

CDR3 length: 17 residues. Germline lookup yields CDR1 LGHNA and CDR2 YNFKEQ. With 0 bases removed from V and 4 bases from J, the gap between germline ends came to 16 bases. Individual cDNA molecules were tagged with unique molecular identifiers, the study reported. TCRdb itself ran the 5' RACE reads through MiXCR, one entry per CDR3 protein. The table lists more than 50,000 distinct CDR3 sequences, more than 10% of them singletons. V is TRBV4-2 and J is TRBJ2-4; perhaps TRBD2 as D (6 bases). This clonotype was sampled from an adult who was a healthcare worker with PCR-confirmed SARS-CoV-2 infection or an uninfected control (not recorded which). The material was whole blood, obtained at baseline. As DNA, the CDR3 is TGTGCCAGCAGCCAAGATCCTACCGCGGGGACTAAAAACATTCAGTACTTC. It is translated as CASSQDPTAGTKNIQYF.